A selection of T cell receptor beta chains follows, all from one sample in a study of CD8 T cells in Susac syndrome. TCRdb fed the immunoSEQ multiplex PCR reads into MiXCR, producing one record per CDR3 protein. The repertoire holds some 80,000 distinct CDR3 sequences, 94% seen once, with roughly 0.24% in the top ten. The specimen sequenced was CD8+ T cells from PBMCs. These receptors all come from a human donor in good health. The CDR3 runs from the conserved cysteine through the conserved F or W. D genes are given only for firm matches. Clone size, where shown, is once, few, many, or a class for clones that have expanded.

V: TRBV6-5
J: TRBJ2-6
size: once
D: -
CDR3: CASRRSGANVLTF
DNA: TGTGCCAGCAGACGCTCTGGGGCCAACGTCCTGACTTTC

V: TRBV20-1
J: TRBJ2-1
size: -
D: -
CDR3: CSARDGFSADNEQFF
DNA: TGCAGTGCTAGAGATGGATTTTCAGCTGACAATGAGCAGTTCTTC

V: TRBV28
J: TRBJ2-2
size: -
D: -
CDR3: CASSYVVGELFF
DNA: TGTGCCAGCAGCTACGTGGTCGGGGAGCTGTTTTTT

V: TRBV23-1
J: TRBJ1-1
size: -
D: -
CDR3: CASSQYSTERNTEAFF
DNA: TGCGCCAGCAGTCAATATTCTACGGAGAGGAACACTGAAGCTTTCTTT

V: TRBV14
J: TRBJ1-1
size: -
D: -
CDR3: CASSQENARVNTEAFF
DNA: TGTGCCAGCAGCCAAGAGAATGCCAGGGTGAACACTGAAGCTTTCTTT

V: TRBV30
J: TRBJ2-1
size: -
D: -
CDR3: CAWSVRNNEQFF
DNA: TGTGCCTGGAGTGTACGAAACAATGAGCAGTTCTTC

V: TRBV5-4
J: TRBJ2-3
size: once
D: -
CDR3: CASSWGLFSTDTQYF
DNA: TGTGCCAGCAGCTGGGGACTTTTTAGCACAGATACGCAGTATTTT

V: TRBV12-3/TRBV12-4
J: TRBJ2-1
size: -
D: TRBD1
CDR3: CASSFWGQYNEQFF
DNA: TGTGCCAGCAGTTTTTGGGGACAGTACAATGAGCAGTTCTTC

V: TRBV20-1
J: TRBJ1-1
size: -
D: -
CDR3: CSAFGLMNTEAFF
DNA: TGCAGTGCCTTCGGACTGATGAACACTGAAGCTTTCTTT

V: TRBV7-9
J: TRBJ2-7
size: -
D: -
CDR3: CAGEDGVYEQYF
DNA: TGTGCCGGAGAGGACGGCGTCTACGAGCAGTACTTC

V: TRBV12-3/TRBV12-4
J: TRBJ2-4
size: -
D: TRBD1
CDR3: CASSRTTGLENIQYF
DNA: TGTGCCAGCAGTCGCACGACAGGGTTGGAAAACATTCAGTACTTC

V: TRBV20-1
J: TRBJ2-3
size: -
D: -
CDR3: CSAPTENTDTQYF
DNA: TGCAGTGCTCCCACCGAAAACACAGATACGCAGTATTTT

V: TRBV4-1
J: TRBJ1-1
size: -
D: -
CDR3: CASSQDPGGEAFF
DNA: TGCGCCAGCAGCCAAGATCCGGGGGGTGAAGCTTTCTTT

V: TRBV24-1
J: TRBJ2-1
size: -
D: TRBD1
CDR3: CATSDPGQLRNEQFF
DNA: TGTGCCACCAGTGACCCGGGACAGCTAAGGAATGAGCAGTTCTTC

V: TRBV9
J: TRBJ2-3
size: -
D: TRBD2
CDR3: CASSDVGQTPLAGGPTDTQYF
DNA: TGTGCCAGCAGCGACGTGGGACAGACCCCACTAGCGGGAGGGCCGACAGATACGCAGTATTTT

V: TRBV5-4
J: TRBJ2-1
size: once
D: -
CDR3: CASSPPQVDRPYNEQFF
DNA: TGTGCCAGCAGCCCCCCCCAGGTGGATCGGCCCTACAATGAGCAGTTCTTC

V: TRBV7-6
J: TRBJ2-2
size: -
D: -
CDR3: CASSLWGTPKNTGELFF
DNA: TGTGCCAGCAGCTTATGGGGGACCCCGAAAAACACCGGGGAGCTGTTTTTT

V: TRBV13
J: TRBJ2-1
size: -
D: -
CDR3: CASSLGRDNEQFF
DNA: TGTGCCAGCAGCTTAGGTCGCGACAATGAGCAGTTCTTC

V: TRBV20-1
J: TRBJ1-2
size: -
D: TRBD1
CDR3: CSARLEGRGRVRYGYTF
DNA: TGCAGTGCTCGTCTCGAGGGCAGGGGGCGCGTGAGGTATGGCTACACCTTC

V: TRBV10-3
J: TRBJ1-2
size: -
D: TRBD1
CDR3: CAADGQAQGYTF
DNA: TGTGCCGCCGACGGACAGGCTCAAGGCTACACCTTC

V: TRBV6-1
J: TRBJ2-1
size: -
D: TRBD2
CDR3: CASSERSPAGVYNEQFF
DNA: TGTGCCAGCAGTGAAAGGTCCCCAGCGGGAGTATACAATGAGCAGTTCTTC

V: TRBV15
J: TRBJ2-1
size: -
D: TRBD2
CDR3: CATSSGGGYNEQFF
DNA: TGTGCCACCAGCTCTGGGGGGGGCTACAATGAGCAGTTCTTC

V: TRBV27
J: TRBJ2-2
size: -
D: -
CDR3: CASSLLYRNTGELFF
DNA: TGTGCCAGCAGTTTATTATATAGGAACACCGGGGAGCTGTTTTTT

V: TRBV20-1
J: TRBJ1-2
size: -
D: TRBD1
CDR3: CSARAHDFRTGNYGYTF
DNA: TGCAGTGCTAGGGCCCATGACTTCCGGACAGGGAACTATGGCTACACCTTC

V: TRBV27
J: TRBJ1-1
size: -
D: -
CDR3: CASSRGTLNTEAFF
DNA: TGTGCCAGCAGCAGAGGGACCCTGAACACTGAAGCTTTCTTT

V: TRBV5-4
J: TRBJ2-2
size: -
D: -
CDR3: CASSSPEYTGELFF
DNA: TGTGCCAGCAGCTCACCAGAGTACACCGGGGAGCTGTTTTTT

V: TRBV4-1
J: TRBJ2-3
size: -
D: -
CDR3: CASSQTDTQYF
DNA: TGCGCCAGCAGCCAGACAGATACGCAGTATTTT

V: TRBV7-9
J: TRBJ1-2
size: once
D: -
CDR3: CASSSPELANYGYTF
DNA: TGTGCCAGCAGCTCACCAGAGTTAGCTAACTATGGCTACACCTTC

V: TRBV20-1
J: TRBJ2-1
size: -
D: TRBD2
CDR3: CSPLLAGYNEQFF
DNA: TGCAGTCCACTACTAGCGGGGTACAATGAGCAGTTCTTC

V: TRBV6-1
J: TRBJ1-2
size: few
D: TRBD1
CDR3: CASTAWDRDGYTF
DNA: TGTGCCAGCACCGCCTGGGACAGGGATGGCTACACCTTC

V: TRBV4-3
J: TRBJ2-7
size: -
D: TRBD1
CDR3: CASSLGTGPSYEQYF
DNA: TGCGCCAGCAGCCTGGGGACAGGGCCGTCCTACGAGCAGTACTTC

V: TRBV15
J: TRBJ2-1
size: -
D: TRBD2
CDR3: CATSRGASGAEQFF
DNA: TGTGCCACCAGCAGAGGGGCTAGCGGGGCCGAGCAGTTCTTC

V: TRBV6-6
J: TRBJ1-3
size: -
D: -
CDR3: CASSSGRDGNTIYF
DNA: TGTGCCAGCAGCTCCGGGCGGGATGGAAACACCATATATTTT

V: TRBV24-1
J: TRBJ1-2
size: -
D: TRBD1
CDR3: CANPDRVPYGYTF
DNA: TGTGCCAACCCGGACAGGGTGCCCTATGGCTACACCTTC

V: TRBV29-1
J: TRBJ2-5
size: -
D: -
CDR3: CSAMGGVGEETQYF
DNA: TGCAGCGCCATGGGCGGGGTGGGAGAAGAGACCCAGTACTTC

V: TRBV2
J: TRBJ1-2
size: -
D: -
CDR3: CASSGTSNYYGYTF
DNA: TGTGCCAGCAGTGGGACCTCTAATTACTATGGCTACACCTTC

V: TRBV28
J: TRBJ2-3
size: -
D: TRBD1
CDR3: CASSFRDRGTDTQYF
DNA: TGTGCCAGCAGTTTTAGGGACAGGGGAACAGATACGCAGTATTTT

V: TRBV15
J: TRBJ2-1
size: -
D: TRBD2
CDR3: CATSRDPLAVSYNEQFF
DNA: TGTGCCACCAGCAGAGATCCCCTAGCGGTCTCCTACAATGAGCAGTTCTTC

V: TRBV3-1
J: TRBJ1-1
size: few
D: -
CDR3: CASSPLNTEAFF
DNA: TGTGCCAGCAGCCCTTTGAACACTGAAGCTTTCTTT

V: TRBV4-1
J: TRBJ2-1
size: -
D: TRBD2
CDR3: CASSWTSLGNEQFF
DNA: TGCGCCAGCAGTTGGACTAGTTTGGGAAATGAGCAGTTCTTC

V: TRBV9
J: TRBJ1-3
size: -
D: TRBD1
CDR3: CASSAAGTGIGNTIYF
DNA: TGTGCCAGCAGCGCAGCCGGGACAGGGATTGGAAACACCATATATTTT

V: TRBV27
J: TRBJ2-7
size: -
D: -
CDR3: CASSWGEIYEQYF
DNA: TGTGCCAGCAGTTGGGGAGAAATATACGAGCAGTACTTC

V: TRBV5-6
J: TRBJ2-3
size: -
D: -
CDR3: CASSLGGSDTQYF
DNA: TGTGCCAGCAGCTTGGGTGGGTCAGATACGCAGTATTTT

V: TRBV20-1
J: TRBJ2-7
size: -
D: TRBD1
CDR3: CSASWGGQGYDEQYF
DNA: TGCAGTGCCTCTTGGGGCGGACAGGGGTACGACGAGCAGTACTTC

V: TRBV27
J: TRBJ2-7
size: -
D: -
CDR3: CASSPDRISYEQYF
DNA: TGTGCCAGCAGTCCCGACAGGATAAGCTACGAGCAGTACTTC

V: TRBV7-6
J: TRBJ2-3
size: -
D: -
CDR3: CASSKRGVTDTQYF
DNA: TGTGCCAGCAGCAAAAGAGGGGTCACAGATACGCAGTATTTT

V: TRBV9
J: TRBJ1-2
size: -
D: -
CDR3: CASSVGAGTTDGYTF
DNA: TGTGCCAGCAGCGTAGGAGCGGGGACAACGGATGGCTACACCTTC

V: TRBV6-4
J: TRBJ2-3
size: -
D: TRBD1
CDR3: CASSDSQGADTQYF
DNA: TGTGCCAGCAGTGACTCGCAGGGGGCAGATACGCAGTATTTT

V: TRBV5-4
J: TRBJ1-1
size: once
D: -
CDR3: CASSSPAEAFF
DNA: TGTGCCAGCAGCTCCCCTGCTGAAGCTTTCTTT

V: TRBV30
J: TRBJ1-1
size: -
D: -
CDR3: CAWSVIQNTEAFF
DNA: TGTGCCTGGAGTGTTATCCAGAACACTGAAGCTTTCTTT

V: TRBV4-1
J: TRBJ2-1
size: -
D: TRBD2
CDR3: CASSQSTSGLYNEQFF
DNA: TGCGCCAGCAGCCAGTCGACTAGCGGTCTCTACAATGAGCAGTTCTTC